This T cell receptor (beta chain) was sequenced in a study of identical twins. Findings of the study overall: Models predicted too little out-of-frame TCR alpha sharing in monozygotic twins. The abundant beta clonotypes from cord blood had fewer insertions, and memory repertoires had none of this.

There are a few counts of this clonotype. Its target is not known. A universal primer site was incorporated via template switching, and the cDNA contained unique molecular identifiers. TCRdb reprocessed the 5' RACE reads with MiXCR, giving one entry per CDR3 protein. The table records 1.5 million to 2 million distinct CDR3 sequences, more than 30% of them present only once. The source of this sequence is a newborn girl in good health. Sequenced: cord blood.

CDR3 region: CATSRMGNQETQYF. The CDR3 DNA reads TGTGCCACCAGCAGGATGGGGAACCAAGAGACCCAGTACTTC. This chain connects TRBV15 to TRBJ2-5; no clear D gene. This CDR3 is 14 amino acids long. Germline CDR1 is LNHNV and CDR2 is YYDKDF (reference sequence). V was trimmed by 3 bases and J by 0 bases, leaving 8 bases between them.